This T cell receptor (beta chain) was identified during a study of T cell changes during pregnancy in multiple sclerosis. Clones were sequenced by immunoSEQ multiplex PCR, and TCRdb holds only the in-frame ones, with some missing. The data hold 15,000 to 20,000 clones, with about 89% observed a single time. Trimming took 4 bases from V and 4 from J, leaving 17 bases between them. Germline CDR1 reads SGHRS; CDR2 reads YFSETQ. This CDR3 contains 15 residues. The sequencing here drew on CD8+ T cells from peripheral blood mononuclear cells, taken in the second trimester of pregnancy. J is TRBJ2-5 and V is TRBV5-1; weak D call: TRBD1 (5 bases). This clonotype was obtained from a female donor in good health, enrolled as a control in a pregnancy study. DNA of the CDR3: TGCGCCAGCAGCCCCACCGTTGGGGCCCGAGAGACCCAGTACTTC. Translated, it gives CASSPTVGARETQYF.